This paragraph covers one T cell receptor beta chain sequence. Trimming removed 5 bases at V and 0 bases at J, with 11 bases between. The CDR3 has 15 amino acids. Per germline, CDR1 SEHNR and CDR2 FQNEAQ (reference sequence). The record originates from a study of CD8+ T cells in alopecia areata. RNA, once extracted, was reverse transcribed into cDNA for use as the sequencing template. Sequencing was performed with immunoSEQ multiplex PCR; in TCRdb, only in-frame clones are kept and a portion is missing. Of roughly 12,000 clones in the sample, 65% to 70% were seen once. Treatment: oral pan-JAK inhibitor, 5-10 mg twice daily. Specimens obtained from alopecia areata patients comprised lesional scalp punch biopsies and peripheral blood.

V usage is TRBV7-9 and J usage is TRBJ1-5; D not certain. This clonotype originated in a human donor with alopecia areata. The sequenced sample was skin, obtained at week 4, from a patient treated with tofacitinib. This CDR3 reads CASSLGGYSNQPQHF. CDR3 DNA: TGTGCCAGCAGCCTAGGAGGGTATAGCAATCAGCCCCAGCATTTT.